This T cell receptor (beta chain) was observed in a study of blood T cell repertoires in COVID-19. This CDR3 is 13 amino acids long. Trimming at V came to 3 bases and at J to 10 bases, leaving 3 bases not matched to a gene. CDR1 is SGHAT, CDR2 FQDESV, per germline (reference sequence). This clone was observed a few times. Some clones are missing from TCRdb's copy, which holds only in-frame ones; the method was immunoSEQ multiplex PCR. Of 140,000 or so clones listed, about 88% were seen once; the top ten hold around 2.3%. This sequence originates from a human donor with COVID-19, enrolled during active disease. The donor label of this sample is uncertain. Sequenced: peripheral blood. V and J are TRBV11-1 and TRBJ1-6; 7 nucleotides align to TRBD1. The CDR3: CASSFDRESPLHF. CDR3 nucleotides: TGTGCCAGCAGCTTCGACAGGGAATCACCCCTCCACTTT. Full variable domain (outside the CDR3, taken from reference TRBV11-1 and TRBJ1-6): EAEVAQSPRYKITEKSQAVAFWCDPISGHATLYWYRQILGQGPELLVQFQDESVVDDSQLPKDRFSAERLKGVDSTLKIQPAELGDSAMYLCASSFDRESPLHFGNGTRLTVT.